The sequence of this TCR beta chain was determined in a study of human T cells and chemical hapten exposure. This clonotype occurred a few times. Antigen: not known. Study-level findings and limits: The number of TCRs over 1 in 1000 frequency stayed unchanged after DPC.

Unique molecular identifiers were attached to individual cDNA molecules within the library. MiXCR, applied by TCRdb to the RACE reads, yields one record per CDR3 protein. The data show 270,000 or so distinct CDR3 sequences, roughly 8% seen once. The time point: pre-sensitization, week 0. Treatment in this sample: therapeutic diphenylcyclopropenone sensitization with weekly scalp DPC. Ahead of applying each patch test, blood was sampled. The CDR3 covers 14 residues. Germline CDR1 reads LGHNA; CDR2 reads YNFKEQ. Trimming took off 0 bases at V and 7 bases at J, with 13 bases between the two ends. Sequences were derived from whole blood, sampled in connection with sensitization to the hapten diphenylcyclopropenone (DPC). The receptor comes from a man aged 18 to 29 with alopecia areata. Some clones in this sample may be carry-over from other donors' samples. The gene calls are TRBV4-2 and TRBJ2-7; D is ambiguous. The CDR3 loop is CASSQESLAGEQYF. CDR3 in DNA: TGTGCCAGCAGCCAAGAATCCCTGGCCGGTGAGCAGTACTTC.